The next 7 T cell receptor beta chains were all read from a single sample in a study of naive and memory T cell subsets. Both TRBC1 and TRBC2 were covered by a beta constant-region primer of two equimolar oligonucleotides. TCRdb recomputed calls from the UMI-ligation and nested PCR reads with MiXCR, one row per CDR3 protein. Seen here are about 80,000 distinct CDR3 sequences, less than 15% observed once, and the top ten hold 0.75% to 1%. The sequenced sample was central memory CD4+ T cells from blood. The receptors shown here come from a human donor in good health.

This clonotype was detected a few times. This chain uses TRBV30 with TRBJ2-6; TRBD1 might be the D (6 bases). The CDR3 length is 14 residues. The V gene's germline CDR1 is GTSNPN and CDR2 SVGIG (reference sequence). Between the trimmed V and J ends, which lost 4 bases and 0 bases, there was a span of 7 bases. The chain's CDR3 is CAWKQGSGANVLTF. The CDR3 bases are TGTGCCTGGAAACAGGGCTCTGGGGCCAACGTCCTGACTTTC.

This chain links TRBV10-3 with TRBJ1-1; TRBD1 might be the D (6 bases). The V end was cut by 11 bases, the J end by 1 base, with 14 bases between. The CDR3 covers 13 residues. The germline V gene has CDR1 ENHRY and CDR2 SYGVKD. The CDR3 nucleotides read TGTGCCGTCGTCGGGGGCGCGAACACTGAAGCTTTCTTT. It codes for CAVVGGANTEAFF.

This clonotype was counted a few times. The genes are TRBV3-1 and TRBJ2-2, with D perhaps TRBD2 (5 bases). CDR3 length: 19 amino acids. Germline loops: CDR1 LGHDT, CDR2 YNNKEL (reference sequence). V lost 0 bases to trimming and J lost 0 bases, with 17 bases between them. The CDR3 loop reads CASSQELFSGNPNTGELFF. CDR3 nucleotide sequence: TGTGCCAGCAGCCAAGAATTATTCTCCGGGAATCCGAACACCGGGGAGCTGTTTTTT. Full variable domain (rest looked up from reference TRBV3-1 and TRBJ2-2): DTAVSQTPKYLVTQMGNDKSIKCEQNLGHDTMYWYKQDSKKFLKIMFSYNNKELIINETVPNRFSPKSPDKAHLNLHINSLELGDSAVYFCASSQELFSGNPNTGELFFGEGSRLTVL.

The V call is TRBV11-1, the J call TRBJ2-2, with a weak D call TRBD2 (7 bases). Germline V lookup: CDR1 SGHAT, CDR2 FQDESV (reference sequence). V lost 7 bases to trimming and J lost 7 bases, with 19 bases between them. CDR3 length equals 15 residues. The CDR3 DNA follows: TGTGCCAGCACCCCCAGGGCGGGGGCGGTCGGGGAGCTGTTTTTT. Translation: CASTPRAGAVGELFF.

Ten or more counts support this clonotype. This chain joins TRBV4-2 and TRBJ2-1; 8 nucleotides match TRBD2. The ends lost 0 bases at V and 4 bases at J; junction bases unmatched: 8. Germline assignment: CDR1 LGHNA and CDR2 YNFKEQ. The CDR3 spans 17 residues. This CDR3 reads CASSQDLLSGGYNEQFF. In DNA, the CDR3 is TGTGCCAGCAGCCAAGATCTGTTGAGCGGGGGTTACAATGAGCAGTTCTTC.

The CDR3 here is CASSEKAITDTQYF. The CDR3 DNA reads TGTGCCAGCAGTGAAAAAGCCATCACAGATACGCAGTATTTT. This chain uses TRBV2 with TRBJ2-3; D uncertain. CDR1 and CDR2 (germline): SNHLY, FYNNEI. V was shortened by 2 bases and J by 2 bases, with 8 bases between the two germline ends. The CDR3 runs to 14 residues. The full variable domain, with the rest looked up from reference TRBV2 and TRBJ2-3, is EPEVTQTPSHQVTQMGQEVILRCVPISNHLYFYWYRQILGQKVEFLVSFYNNEISEKSEIFDDQFSVERPDGSNFTLKIRSTKLEDSAMYFCASSEKAITDTQYFGPGTRLTVL.

The chain combines TRBV4-3 with TRBJ1-6, with 10 bases matching TRBD1. V was pared by 1 base and J by 10 bases, with 7 bases of the junction left unmatched. The CDR3 spans 16 residues. CDR1 and CDR2 (germline): LGHNA, YSLEER. The CDR3 coding sequence is TGCGCCAGCAGCCAAGTACGACAGGGGGCCGGGTCACCCCTCCACTTT. Translation gives CASSQVRQGAGSPLHF.